Listed below are T cell receptor beta chains from one sample, sequenced in a study of blood T cell repertoires in COVID-19. Data came from immunoSEQ multiplex PCR; TCRdb stores just in-frame clones and leaves some out. The sample lists over 250,000 clones, 88% seen once, with 10% in the top ten. Sample: peripheral blood. The source is a woman between 70 and 85 years old with COVID-19, enrolled during active disease. The CDR3 runs from the conserved cysteine through the conserved F or W. D genes are given only for firm matches. Size is omitted from some rows. Given values are once, few, many or a class for expanded clones.

v_gene	d_gene	abundance	j_gene	CDR3aa	CDR3nt
TRBV3-1/TRBV3-2	-	-	TRBJ1-1	CASSQIGGTEAFF	TGTGCCAGCAGCCAAATCGGGGGTACTGAAGCTTTCTTT
TRBV2	TRBD1	-	TRBJ1-5	CASLLDVPGQWTNQPQHF	TGTGCCAGCCTGTTAGACGTACCGGGACAGTGGACAAATCAGCCCCAGCATTTT
TRBV5-4	-	many	TRBJ2-7	CASSMDPRASYEQYF	TGTGCCAGCAGCATGGATCCGCGGGCCTCCTACGAGCAGTACTTC
TRBV11-2	TRBD2	-	TRBJ2-1	CASSLDLGGGSYNEQFF	TGTGCCAGCAGCTTAGACCTGGGGGGGGGCTCCTACAATGAGCAGTTCTTC
TRBV19	TRBD2	-	TRBJ2-1	CASTGGATGYNEQFF	TGTGCCAGTACCGGGGGGGCTACCGGATACAATGAGCAGTTCTTC
TRBV18	-	-	TRBJ2-3	CASSPYSGEDTQYF	TGTGCCAGCTCACCTTATTCAGGGGAGGATACGCAGTATTTT
TRBV5-1	-	-	TRBJ2-7	CASSLVGQSGEQYF	TGCGCCAGCAGCTTGGTTGGACAGTCGGGCGAGCAGTACTTC
TRBV7-3	TRBD1	-	TRBJ1-1	CASSPGTGPGTEAFF	TGTGCCAGCAGCCCCGGGACAGGGCCGGGCACTGAAGCTTTCTTT
TRBV7-9	TRBD1	-	TRBJ1-1	CASSVKTGSEAFF	TGTGCCAGCAGTGTAAAGACAGGGTCTGAAGCTTTCTTT
TRBV15	-	-	TRBJ2-7	CATSRDLGTGGPYEQYF	TGTGCCACCAGCAGAGATTTAGGTACGGGGGGCCCCTACGAGCAGTACTTC
TRBV11-3	TRBD2	-	TRBJ2-5	CASSLASGSLSETQYF	TGTGCCAGCAGCTTGGCTAGCGGGAGTTTGTCGGAGACCCAGTACTTC
TRBV27	TRBD2	once	TRBJ2-7	CASSISGVYREQYF	TGTGCCAGCAGTATTAGCGGGGTCTATCGGGAGCAGTACTTC
TRBV24-1	TRBD1	-	TRBJ1-3	CATSDATGPPGNTIYF	TGTGCCACCAGTGACGCGACAGGGCCCCCTGGAAACACCATATATTTT
TRBV5-5	-	few	TRBJ1-1	CASNGHLNTEAFF	TGTGCCAGCAACGGACACTTGAACACTGAAGCTTTCTTT
TRBV5-4	-	few	TRBJ1-1	CASSFDSQVGTEAFF	TGTGCCAGCAGCTTCGATTCACAGGTAGGCACTGAAGCTTTCTTT
TRBV9	TRBD2	-	TRBJ2-3	CASSASLRTSGWLDTQYF	TGTGCCAGCAGCGCGTCACTGCGAACTAGCGGCTGGCTAGATACGCAGTATTTT
TRBV6-2/TRBV6-3	-	-	TRBJ1-1	CASSFRNTEAFF	TGTGCCAGCAGTTTCAGGAACACTGAAGCTTTCTTT
TRBV28	-	-	TRBJ2-1	CASSASGRPYNEQFF	TGTGCCAGCAGTGCGAGCGGGCGCCCTTACAATGAGCAGTTCTTC
TRBV6-5	TRBD1	-	TRBJ1-3	CASSYWQGAVGNTIYF	TGTGCCAGCAGTTATTGGCAGGGGGCGGTTGGAAACACCATATATTTT
TRBV27	TRBD2	medium-sized	TRBJ2-7	CASRPREGLTYEQYF	TGTGCCAGCAGACCCCGGGAGGGTCTAACCTACGAGCAGTACTTC
TRBV10-3	-	-	TRBJ1-1	CAISDGVMNTEAFF	TGTGCCATCAGTGACGGGGTAATGAACACTGAAGCTTTCTTT
TRBV19	-	-	TRBJ2-5	CASSIDEGGETQYF	TGTGCCAGTAGTATAGACGAGGGTGGAGAGACCCAGTACTTC
TRBV11-2	TRBD2	-	TRBJ2-7	CASSFSIGGGNEQYF	TGTGCCAGCAGCTTCTCAATCGGGGGGGGCAACGAGCAGTACTTC
TRBV18	-	-	TRBJ1-2	CASSPWAGSNYGYTF	TGTGCCAGCTCACCATGGGCAGGAAGCAACTATGGCTACACCTTC
TRBV6-5	TRBD1	-	TRBJ1-4	CASRTGEWEKLFF	TGTGCCAGCAGGACAGGGGAATGGGAAAAACTGTTTTTT
TRBV15	-	-	TRBJ1-3	CATSRDSSGNTIYF	TGTGCCACCAGCAGAGACAGCTCTGGAAACACCATATATTTT
TRBV19	TRBD1	few	TRBJ2-7	CASSIIQGETYEQYF	TGTGCCAGTAGTATTATTCAGGGGGAGACGTACGAGCAGTACTTC
TRBV5-1	-	-	TRBJ1-1	CASSSTAEAFF	TGCGCCAGCAGCTCGACAGCCGAAGCTTTCTTT
TRBV6-7	TRBD1	-	TRBJ1-5	CASSYFTGEGDNQPQHF	TGTGCCAGCAGTTACTTCACAGGGGAAGGGGATAATCAGCCCCAGCATTTT
TRBV19	TRBD1	-	TRBJ1-6	CASKAGGSPLHF	TGTGCCAGTAAGGCAGGGGGTTCACCCCTCCACTTT
TRBV29-1	TRBD2	-	TRBJ2-3	CSAGLAADTQYF	TGCAGCGCTGGACTAGCCGCAGATACGCAGTATTTT
TRBV11-1	TRBD1	few	TRBJ1-1	CASRDRGLGNTEAFF	TGTGCCAGCAGGGACAGGGGGCTCGGGAACACTGAAGCTTTCTTT
TRBV5-3	-	-	TRBJ1-1	CARSLITQGSATEAFF	TGTGCCAGAAGTCTAATTACACAGGGATCGGCCACTGAAGCTTTCTTT
TRBV29-1	-	once	TRBJ1-1	CSAERAGVGTEAFF	TGCAGCGCCGAGAGGGCAGGGGTAGGCACTGAAGCTTTCTTT
TRBV5-1	TRBD2	-	TRBJ2-3	CASSLSTGGPGDTQYF	TGCGCCAGCAGCTTGTCGACGGGAGGGCCTGGAGATACGCAGTATTTT
TRBV27	-	-	TRBJ2-2	CASRALANTGELFF	TGTGCCAGCCGTGCGCTAGCGAACACCGGGGAGCTGTTTTTT
TRBV28	TRBD1	-	TRBJ1-5	CASSLDRADQPQHF	TGTGCCAGCAGTTTAGACAGGGCGGATCAGCCCCAGCATTTT
TRBV30	-	-	TRBJ2-7	CAWSVFGGSSYEQYF	TGTGCCTGGAGTGTATTTGGGGGGAGCTCCTACGAGCAGTACTTC
TRBV5-1	-	-	TRBJ2-5	CASSSGSAETQYF	TGCGCCAGCAGCTCGGGGAGTGCGGAGACCCAGTACTTC
TRBV6-5	-	-	TRBJ2-5	CASSYSFRRAPKTQYF	TGTGCCAGCAGTTACTCGTTCAGGAGGGCCCCGAAGACCCAGTACTTC
TRBV7-2	-	few	TRBJ1-5	CASSYTGNQPQHF	TGTGCCAGCAGCTATACTGGCAATCAGCCCCAGCATTTT
TRBV6-1	-	few	TRBJ1-6	CASSEGERNSPLHF	TGTGCCAGCAGTGAAGGGGAGAGAAATTCACCCCTCCACTTT
TRBV11-1	-	-	TRBJ1-2	CASSVSDRAAYGYTF	TGTGCCAGCAGCGTCTCGGACAGAGCCGCCTATGGCTACACCTTC
TRBV5-1	-	-	TRBJ1-4	CASSATLTATNEKLFF	TGCGCCAGCAGCGCGACCTTGACAGCAACTAATGAAAAACTGTTTTTT
TRBV28	-	-	TRBJ2-7	CASSLSGPGNEQYF	TGTGCCAGCAGTTTATCAGGGCCCGGAAACGAGCAGTACTTC
TRBV6-1	-	-	TRBJ1-6	CASSEGHTKPLHF	TGTGCCAGCAGTGAGGGGCACACCAAGCCCCTCCACTTT
TRBV19	-	few	TRBJ1-5	CASSSGLWGQPQHF	TGTGCCAGTAGTAGCGGACTGTGGGGTCAGCCCCAGCATTTT
TRBV6-1	-	once	TRBJ2-1	CASLKAVNYNEQFF	TGTGCCAGCCTCAAGGCGGTAAACTACAATGAGCAGTTCTTC
TRBV7-2	-	once	TRBJ2-3	CASSLVSGTDTQYF	TGTGCCAGCAGCTTAGTTAGCGGCACAGATACGCAGTATTTT
TRBV7-2	-	-	TRBJ1-5	CASSPSGFRQPQHF	TGTGCCAGCAGCCCATCGGGGTTCAGGCAGCCCCAGCATTTT